This TCR beta chain was profiled in a study of early T cells in non-severe SARS-CoV-2 infection. The overall study: RNA in bulk from unsorted whole blood was sequenced, and chains were unpaired. General study points: Using VDJdb, the matching emphasized anti-spike CD8 responses while missing private and CD4 specificities.

This clonotype was recorded a few times. Its target is unknown. Individual cDNA molecules received unique molecular identifiers during library preparation. TCRdb re-called the 5' RACE reads through MiXCR, storing one row per CDR3 protein. There are roughly 80,000 distinct CDR3 sequences in the sample; more than 12% occur only once, and roughly 3% lies in the top ten. The CDR3 has 17 amino acids. The V segment lost 4 bases and the J segment 9 bases; nucleotides outside the gene matches: 13. Looked up from germline, CDR1 is MGHRA and CDR2 is YSYEKL. This TCR was sampled from an adult who was a healthcare worker with PCR-confirmed SARS-CoV-2 infection or an uninfected control (not recorded which). Input material: whole blood. The chain carries TRBV4-1 and TRBJ2-1; 12 nucleotides line up with TRBD2. In nucleotides, the CDR3 is TGCGCCAGCAGCCCCCTCGTGACTAGCGGGGGAACGACTGAGCAGTTCTTC. This encodes CASSPLVTSGGTTEQFF.